The rows below give T cell receptor beta chains drawn from one sample of a study of identical twins. A single record per CDR3 protein comes from TCRdb applying MiXCR to the 5' RACE reads. The sample has hundreds of thousands of distinct CDR3 sequences, approximately 8% seen once. This same sample was also part of a study on yellow fever vaccine responses in identical twins.

The sequencing input was CD8+ T cells sorted from blood. Every receptor here comes from a woman aged 18-35 years in good health. CDR3s include the opening cysteine and the closing phenylalanine or tryptophan. Each record gives: V gene, clone size, D gene, J gene, CDR3 DNA, CDR3 protein. A D gene is named only where the DNA matches it firmly. Rows give clone size only sometimes, using once, few, many, or a class for an expanded clone.

v_call: TRBV28
clone_size: NA
d_call: TRBD1
j_call: TRBJ2-5
cdr3_nt: TGTGCCAGCCTCCCCCGGACAGGGCAGAAAATAGAGACCCAGTACTTC
cdr3_aa: CASLPRTGQKIETQYF

v_call: TRBV6-4
clone_size: NA
d_call: TRBD1
j_call: TRBJ1-1
cdr3_nt: TGTGCCAGCAGCGGACAGGGTTTGGGTAGTCCTGAAGCTTTCTTT
cdr3_aa: CASSGQGLGSPEAFF

v_call: TRBV10-3
clone_size: few
d_call: NA
j_call: TRBJ1-5
cdr3_nt: TGTGCCATCAGTGACCCCGAAGCAGTTTTTAGCAATCAGCCCCAGCATTTT
cdr3_aa: CAISDPEAVFSNQPQHF

v_call: TRBV15
clone_size: many
d_call: NA
j_call: TRBJ1-5
cdr3_nt: TGTGCCACCAGCAGATTACTTAGCAATCAGCCCCAGCATTTT
cdr3_aa: CATSRLLSNQPQHF

v_call: TRBV12-3/TRBV12-4
clone_size: few
d_call: TRBD1
j_call: TRBJ2-5
cdr3_nt: TGTGCCAGCAGCTTCAGACAGGGAGCAGAAGAGACCCAGTACTTC
cdr3_aa: CASSFRQGAEETQYF

v_call: TRBV7-9
clone_size: few
d_call: NA
j_call: TRBJ1-1
cdr3_nt: TGTGCCAGCAGCTTATGGGGGAAGAACACTGAAGCTTTCTTT
cdr3_aa: CASSLWGKNTEAFF

v_call: TRBV25-1
clone_size: few
d_call: NA
j_call: TRBJ2-2
cdr3_nt: TGTGCCAGCAGTGTCGGGACCTACACCGGGGAGCTGTTTTTT
cdr3_aa: CASSVGTYTGELFF

v_call: TRBV4-1
clone_size: NA
d_call: NA
j_call: TRBJ2-1
cdr3_nt: TGCGCCAGCAGCCTCCGCGTGGGGGGAACTTACAATGAGCAGTTCTTC
cdr3_aa: CASSLRVGGTYNEQFF

v_call: TRBV4-1
clone_size: many
d_call: TRBD2
j_call: TRBJ2-7
cdr3_nt: TGCGCCAGCAGCCAAGATCTGACTAGCGGATACGAGCAGTACTTC
cdr3_aa: CASSQDLTSGYEQYF

v_call: TRBV19
clone_size: NA
d_call: TRBD2
j_call: TRBJ2-1
cdr3_nt: TGTGCCAGTAGTATTTCCTCCTTACTAGCGGGGGGCTACAATGAGCAGTTCTTC
cdr3_aa: CASSISSLLAGGYNEQFF

v_call: TRBV7-9
clone_size: NA
d_call: NA
j_call: TRBJ2-3
cdr3_nt: TGTGCCAGCAGCTATTTATTGGGGGAATTGCATACGCAGTATTTT
cdr3_aa: CASSYLLGELHTQYF

v_call: TRBV3-1
clone_size: many
d_call: NA
j_call: TRBJ1-2
cdr3_nt: TGTGCCAGCAGCCAAGTGTCTGACAGGTGGTATGGCTACACCTTC
cdr3_aa: CASSQVSDRWYGYTF

v_call: TRBV5-1
clone_size: many
d_call: NA
j_call: TRBJ2-5
cdr3_nt: TGCGCCAGCAGCTTGAGAGGGTCGCCCCAAGAGACCCAGTACTTC
cdr3_aa: CASSLRGSPQETQYF

v_call: TRBV2
clone_size: many
d_call: NA
j_call: TRBJ2-3
cdr3_nt: TGTGCCAGCAGTGAGGAGGTTGGGGGCACAGATACGCAGTATTTT
cdr3_aa: CASSEEVGGTDTQYF

v_call: TRBV5-5
clone_size: few
d_call: NA
j_call: TRBJ2-3
cdr3_nt: TGTGCCAGCAGCTTGAAACGGGGAGAATACACAGATACGCAGTATTTT
cdr3_aa: CASSLKRGEYTDTQYF

v_call: TRBV5-1
clone_size: many
d_call: TRBD2
j_call: TRBJ2-7
cdr3_nt: TGCGCCAGCAGCTCGGAAGTCCTAGCGGCGATACCTACCTACGAGCAGTACTTC
cdr3_aa: CASSSEVLAAIPTYEQYF

v_call: TRBV20-1
clone_size: few
d_call: NA
j_call: TRBJ1-1
cdr3_nt: TGCAGTGCTAGAGAGGGGGAGTCGTTCACTGAAGCTTTCTTT
cdr3_aa: CSAREGESFTEAFF

v_call: TRBV24-1
clone_size: many
d_call: TRBD1
j_call: TRBJ2-1
cdr3_nt: TGTGCCACCAGTGATGACCGGGACAGGGTGCTCGATGAGCAGTTCTTC
cdr3_aa: CATSDDRDRVLDEQFF

v_call: TRBV27
clone_size: NA
d_call: NA
j_call: TRBJ2-6
cdr3_nt: TGTGCCAGCAGTTTGGGTGGTGGGGCCAACGTCCTGACTTTC
cdr3_aa: CASSLGGGANVLTF

v_call: TRBV5-8
clone_size: NA
d_call: NA
j_call: TRBJ2-7
cdr3_nt: TGTGCCAGCAGCTGGAGTCTAAGTACCTACGAGCAGTACTTC
cdr3_aa: CASSWSLSTYEQYF

v_call: TRBV7-9
clone_size: NA
d_call: NA
j_call: TRBJ1-2
cdr3_nt: TGTGCCAGCACCCTAGGGGGGGTGAGCTATGGCTACACCTTC
cdr3_aa: CASTLGGVSYGYTF

v_call: TRBV4-1
clone_size: many
d_call: NA
j_call: TRBJ2-3
cdr3_nt: TGCGCCAGCAGCCCACACTACTCGGGGGGCCCCACAGATACGCAGTATTTT
cdr3_aa: CASSPHYSGGPTDTQYF